Below are 2 T cell receptor beta chains sequenced from a single sample in a study of T-cell reconstitution after alpha-beta-depleted transplantation in children. The TCRbeta library was prepared with unique molecular identifiers. TCRdb analysed the PCR reads with MiXCR anew, one entry per CDR3 protein. The sample contains 440,000 or so distinct CDR3 sequences, 43% of which appear only once. Sequenced here: PBMCs, sampled before TCRalphabeta/CD19-depleted stem cell transplant. The receptors were sampled from a girl aged 2 to 9 with aplastic anemia, due to receive a stem cell transplant.

This clonotype has only a few counts. The CDR3 is CASSPMSGTPGTDTQYF. The CDR3 bases are TGTGCCAGCAGCCCAATGTCGGGGACTCCAGGCACAGATACGCAGTATTTT. The chain uses TRBV11-2 and TRBJ2-3; weak D call: TRBD2 (6 bases). CDR3 length: 17 residues. With 5 bases removed from V and 1 base from J, the gap between germline ends came to 19 bases. The V gene's germline CDR1 is SGHAT and CDR2 FQNNGV.

In its sample, this clonotype was seen many times. The chain employs TRBV4-1 and TRBJ2-7, with 9 bases aligning to TRBD1. Germline V CDR1 and CDR2: MGHRA, YSYEKL. The CDR3 sequence is 18 residues long. V shed 0 bases, J shed 7 bases, and the junction held 16 bases outside the gene matches. The DNA of the CDR3 is TGCGCCAGCAGCCAAGATCGAAGGACAGGGGCGATCTTAGGGGAGCAGTACTTC. Translation: CASSQDRRTGAILGEQYF.